This T cell receptor (beta chain) was documented in a study of blood T cell repertoires in COVID-19. Across the whole study: The United States, Italy and Spain provided the acute and convalescent COVID-19 samples.

The Seattle patients joined while their infection was active and were tracked longitudinally afterward. The CDR3 is 17 amino acids. Looked up from germline, CDR1 is SGHNT and CDR2 is YYREEE (reference sequence). The V and J ends lost 1 base and 3 bases respectively, with 19 bases between them. Sequencing used immunoSEQ multiplex PCR; TCRdb keeps in-frame clones, though not all of them. Among tens of thousands of clones, 80% to 90% were seen once, and the ten largest hold roughly 4.8%. The sequencing sample was made of peripheral blood. The TCR comes from a man at least 80 years old with COVID-19, enrolled during active disease. The rearrangement uses TRBV5-4 and TRBJ2-5; maybe TRBD2 (6 bases). CDR3 amino acids: CASSLMAAGRGKETQYF. For the CDR3, the DNA is TGTGCCAGCAGCTTGATGGCCGCCGGACGGGGGAAAGAGACCCAGTACTTC.